This T cell receptor beta chain was sequenced during a study of blood T cells in healthy people across ages. Primers used in a second PCR of roughly 6 to 11 cycles were a sample-barcoded 5' primer and a J-beta primer mix. From the 5' RACE reads, TCRdb called clonotypes with MiXCR, one entry per CDR3 protein. The sample yields over 1,500,000 distinct CDR3 sequences, more than 35% seen once. Per germline, CDR1 SGHVS and CDR2 FNYEAQ. Losses at the gene ends were 3 bases for V and 7 bases for J; bases not matched to a gene: 6. The CDR3 spans 15 residues. This clonotype was observed a few times. The chain has TRBV7-6 and TRBJ2-1; TRBD2 aligns across 10 bases. This receptor was taken from a human donor in good health. Sequenced material: blood. CDR3 nucleotide sequence: TGTGCCAGCAGCTTTAGCGGGGGGCCGTGGAATGAGCAGTTCTTC. Translation: CASSFSGGPWNEQFF.